One T cell receptor (beta chain) is described in this entry. The sample is drawn from a study of cytomegalovirus exposure and HLA in healthy donors. Sampled while nominally healthy, donors likely had unrecorded immune exposures. Germline CDR1 MNHNS, CDR2 SASEGT. CDR3 length: 14 amino acids. Between the trimmed V and J ends, which lost 6 bases and 8 bases, there was a span of 16 bases. Primers included in the PCR were 60 Vbeta and 13 Jbeta primers. Method: immunoSEQ multiplex PCR; TCRdb's copy keeps in-frame clones and lacks some. The sample yields just over 150,000 clones, 65% to 90% seen once. The genes are TRBV6-1 and TRBJ1-4; D unclear. The receptor comes from a woman between 18 and 29 years old in good health and CMV-seronegative. The specimen sequenced was PBMCs. In nucleotides, the CDR3 is TGTGCCAGCAGAACGGGCCCGGAGGACGAAAAACTGTTTTTT. It yields the protein CASRTGPEDEKLFF.